These 19 T cell receptor beta chains came from one sample sequenced in a study of cytomegalovirus exposure and HLA in healthy donors. This PCR relied on a set of 60 Vbeta primers and 13 Jbeta primers. Libraries were prepared by immunoSEQ multiplex PCR; TCRdb keeps only in-frame clonotypes and omits some of them. The sample's table shows about 39,000 clones. The sample taken for sequencing was PBMCs. Receptor source: a woman aged 30 to 39 in good health and CMV-seropositive.

This chain joins TRBV6-5 and TRBJ2-2; tentatively, D is TRBD1 (5 bases). Germline V gene sequence: CDR1 MNHEY, CDR2 SVGAGI. The CDR3 consists of 14 residues. V was cut by 4 bases and J by 7 bases, with 13 bases left in between. CDR3 DNA sequence: TGTGCCAGCAGTTCCGACAGAAGGGTCGGGGAGCTGTTTTTT. Encoded protein: CASSSDRRVGELFF.

V is TRBV5-1 and J is TRBJ1-1; D gene uncertain. V was cut by 1 base and J by 2 bases, with 9 bases left in between. The CDR3 has 14 residues. Germline assignment: CDR1 SGHRS and CDR2 YFSETQ. The CDR3 loop is CASSLREVNTEAFF. The CDR3 coding sequence is TGCGCCAGCAGCTTGCGCGAGGTAAACACTGAAGCTTTCTTT.

The V call is TRBV7-6, the J call TRBJ2-5; possibly TRBD2 for D (6 bases). In germline, CDR1 is SGHVS, CDR2 FNYEAQ. V was shortened by 5 bases and J by 5 bases, with 12 bases between the two germline ends. The CDR3 has 13 amino acids. The CDR3 sequence is CASSLRLEETQYF. In nucleotides, the CDR3 is TGTGCCAGCAGCCTTCGACTAGAGGAGACCCAGTACTTC. Full variable domain (missing parts from reference TRBV7-6 and TRBJ2-5): GAGVSQSPRYKVTKRGQDVALRCDPISGHVSLYWYRQALGQGPEFLTYFNYEAQQDKSGLPNDRFSAERPEGSISTLTIQRTEQRDSAMYRCASSLRLEETQYFGPGTRLLVL.

The V and J genes are TRBV28 and TRBJ1-2; TRBD1 aligns across 8 bases. CDR1 and CDR2 (germline): MDHEN, SYDVKM. V was pared by 3 bases and J by 4 bases, with 4 bases of the junction left unmatched. The CDR3 runs 14 residues. The CDR3 nucleotides read TGTGCCAGCAGTTTGACAGGGGATGGCTATGGCTACACCTTC. This encodes CASSLTGDGYGYTF.

The rearrangement links TRBV7-9 to TRBJ2-7, with 12 bases identical to TRBD2. Germline V lookup: CDR1 SEHNR, CDR2 FQNEAQ (reference sequence). The CDR3 is made up of 15 amino acids. The V and J ends lost 1 base and 6 bases, in that order; junction bases with no gene match: 4. CDR3 sequence (DNA): TGTGCCAGCAGCTTAGGACTAGCGGGGGTTCGCGAGCAGTACTTC. Its translation is CASSLGLAGVREQYF.

The V and J genes are TRBV28 and TRBJ1-6; D remains ambiguous. The CDR3 runs to 15 residues. Trimming cost V 4 bases and J 3 bases, with 10 bases left between them. The germline V gene encodes CDR1 MDHEN and CDR2 SYDVKM. Here the CDR3 DNA reads TGTGCCAGCAGTTCAATAACGGTCTATAATTCACCCCTCCACTTT. Amino acid sequence: CASSSITVYNSPLHF.

The CDR3 is CASSTRTGGTTDTQYF. CDR3 bases: TGCGCCAGCAGCACCCGGACAGGGGGAACAACAGATACGCAGTATTTT. The V and J genes are TRBV5-1 and TRBJ2-3; 10 bases match TRBD1. V was pared by 4 bases and J by 3 bases, with 8 bases of the junction left unmatched. This CDR3 contains 16 residues. CDR1 is SGHRS and CDR2 is YFSETQ in the germline V gene.

The rearrangement links TRBV2 to TRBJ1-5, with D possibly being TRBD1 (6 bases). Germline CDR1 and CDR2: SNHLY and FYNNEI. This CDR3 has 15 amino acids. The V gene lost 10 bases and the J gene lost 0 bases, with 16 bases spanning the gap. The CDR3 DNA sequence: TGTGCCAAGACCCGACAGGTTAATAGCAATCAGCCCCAGCATTTT. It translates to CAKTRQVNSNQPQHF.

J is TRBJ2-7 and V is TRBV5-1; 8 bases align to TRBD1. Losses at the gene ends were 4 bases for V and 3 bases for J; bases not matched to a gene: 9. CDR3 size: 15 residues. Looked up from germline, CDR1 is SGHRS and CDR2 is YFSETQ. CDR3 sequence reads: CASSLQTGAFYEQYF. CDR3 DNA sequence: TGCGCCAGCAGCCTCCAGACAGGGGCCTTCTACGAGCAGTACTTC.

CDR3 in amino acids: CASSYGTAESETQYF. The CDR3 DNA reads TGCGCCAGCAGCTATGGTACAGCCGAATCAGAGACCCAGTACTTC. The chain has TRBV5-1 and TRBJ2-5, with D hard to call. V lost 3 bases to trimming and J lost 4 bases, with 16 bases between them. CDR1 and CDR2 from the germline V gene are SGHRS and YFSETQ. The CDR3 contains 15 residues.

The rearrangement links TRBV15 to TRBJ1-5; 7 bases agree with TRBD1. CDR1 is LNHNV, CDR2 YYDKDF, per germline (reference sequence). The ends lost 3 bases at V and 5 bases at J; junction bases unmatched: 7. This CDR3 has 15 amino acids. CDR3: CATSRGQIGDQPQHF. CDR3 DNA sequence: TGTGCCACCAGCAGGGGACAGATTGGGGATCAGCCCCAGCATTTT.

The rearrangement links TRBV19 to TRBJ1-2; TRBD1 agrees at 7 bases. Germline V gives CDR1 LNHDA, CDR2 SQIVND (reference sequence). Germline trimming cut 7 bases from V and 2 bases from J; bases unmatched to any gene: 7. The CDR3 runs to 14 residues. CDR3 loop: CASTLRTGNYGYTF. The DNA for the CDR3 is TGTGCCAGTACCCTTCGGACAGGCAACTATGGCTACACCTTC.

The J gene is TRBJ1-4, the V gene TRBV7-2, with a tentative D call TRBD1 (5 bases). The CDR3 totals 14 residues. Germline CDR1 and CDR2: SGHTA and FQGNSA. V was shortened by 2 bases and J by 6 bases, with 10 bases between the two germline ends. CDR3: CASSLYRGDEKLFF. Written as DNA, the CDR3 is TGTGCCAGCAGCTTATACCGGGGGGATGAAAAACTGTTTTTT.

The chain is built from TRBV11-3 and TRBJ2-1; D ambiguous. This CDR3 has 16 residues. V was shortened by 7 bases and J by 0 bases, with 16 bases between the two germline ends. CDR1 and CDR2 from the germline V gene are SGHNT and YENEEA. This chain's CDR3 is CASNPRGFSSYNEQFF. The CDR3 nucleotides are TGTGCCAGCAACCCCCGAGGCTTTAGCTCCTACAATGAGCAGTTCTTC.

This sequence joins TRBV6-6 and TRBJ1-5, with D uncertain. Germline lookup yields CDR1 MNHNY and CDR2 SVGAGI (reference sequence). The CDR3 is 13 amino acids. Trimming took off 2 bases at V and 6 bases at J, with 8 bases between the two ends. The CDR3 region is CASSYGGFQPQHF. DNA of the CDR3: TGTGCCAGCAGTTACGGAGGGTTTCAGCCCCAGCATTTT.

The chain couples TRBV2 to TRBJ1-1, with D maybe TRBD1 (5 bases). The V end lost 3 bases, the J end lost 5 bases, and 13 bases lay between the germline ends. The V gene's germline CDR1 is SNHLY and CDR2 FYNNEI. This CDR3 has 14 amino acids. Here the CDR3 DNA reads TGTGCCAGCAGTGACCGGGGGGAATGGACTGAAGCTTTCTTT. Translation gives CASSDRGEWTEAFF.

J is TRBJ2-1 and V is TRBV19; 12 positions agree with TRBD2. The CDR3 runs 14 residues. V was pared by 3 bases and J by 14 bases, with 8 bases of the junction left unmatched. Germline loops: CDR1 LNHDA, CDR2 SQIVND (reference sequence). DNA of the CDR3: TGTGCCAGTAGTATCCTAGCGGGGGGGCCGGGGGAGTTCTTC. Protein product: CASSILAGGPGEFF. Based on the CDR3 plus reference TRBV19 and TRBJ2-1, the full variable domain is DGGITQSPKYLFRKEGQNVTLSCEQNLNHDAMYWYRQDPGQGLRLIYYSQIVNDFQKGDIAEGYSVSREKKESFPLTVTSAQKNPTAFYLCASSILAGGPGEFFGPGTRLTVL.

This chain connects TRBV7-9 to TRBJ2-1; TRBD2 might be the D (6 bases). This CDR3 has 15 residues. From germline, CDR1 is SEHNR and CDR2 FQNEAQ (reference sequence). Deletions cut 7 bases from V and 0 bases from J, with 13 bases between. The CDR3 reads CASTGGAASYNEQFF. CDR3 DNA sequence: TGTGCCAGCACCGGGGGTGCGGCCTCCTACAATGAGCAGTTCTTC. Full variable domain (outside the CDR3, taken from reference TRBV7-9 and TRBJ2-1): DTGVSQNPRHKITKRGQNVTFRCDPISEHNRLYWYRQTLGQGPEFLTYFQNEAQLEKSRLLSDRFSAERPKGSFSTLEIQRTEQGDSAMYLCASTGGAASYNEQFFGPGTRLTVL.

The rearrangement joins TRBV7-2 to TRBJ1-1; D ambiguous. Germline V gives CDR1 SGHTA, CDR2 FQGNSA. The CDR3 sequence is 14 residues long. Trimming cost V 2 bases and J 7 bases, with 14 bases left between them. CDR3 region: CASSLIGGPGEAFF. CDR3 nucleotide sequence: TGTGCCAGCAGCTTAATTGGAGGGCCAGGTGAAGCTTTCTTT.